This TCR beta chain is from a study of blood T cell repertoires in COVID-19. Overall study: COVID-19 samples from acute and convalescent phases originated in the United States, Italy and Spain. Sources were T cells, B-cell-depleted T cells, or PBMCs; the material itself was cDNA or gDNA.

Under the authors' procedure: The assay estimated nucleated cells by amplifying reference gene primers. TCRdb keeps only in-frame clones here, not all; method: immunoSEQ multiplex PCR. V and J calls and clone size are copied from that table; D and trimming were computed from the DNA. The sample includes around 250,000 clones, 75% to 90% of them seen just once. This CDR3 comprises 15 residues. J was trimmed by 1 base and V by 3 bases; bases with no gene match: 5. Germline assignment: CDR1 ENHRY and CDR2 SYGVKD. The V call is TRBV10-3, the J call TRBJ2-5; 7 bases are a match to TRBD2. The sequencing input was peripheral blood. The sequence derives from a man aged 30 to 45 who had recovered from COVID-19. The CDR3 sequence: CAISEWGGIQETQYF. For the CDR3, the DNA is TGTGCCATCAGTGAATGGGGGGGTATCCAAGAGACCCAGTACTTC.